This TCR beta chain emerged from a study of T cell responses to AZD1222 COVID-19 vaccine. The data were produced by immunoSEQ multiplex PCR, yet TCRdb's version contains in-frame clones alone and is incomplete. This sample has roughly 100,000 clones; approximately 86% occur once, and the top ten carry about 5%. Worth noting for this clone: Its antigen is not identified.

Findings and limits, study-wide: Spike-wide coverage was observed for vaccine-associated CD4 TCRs, with dominant responses at 160-218 and 743-854. With two AZD1222 doses given, Spike-specific TCR breadth and depth both rose. Possibly, clonal diversity was underestimated; donors were largely white British and included more females. Sampled repertoires all dated from after the peak T cell response.

CDR1 and CDR2 from the germline V gene are SGHRS and YFSETQ. The CDR3 contains 13 residues. Trimming removed 2 bases at V and 5 bases at J, with 8 bases between. V gene TRBV5-1 combines with J gene TRBJ1-5, with a weak D call TRBD1 (6 bases). Sequenced here: peripheral blood, sampled on day 0 of AZD1222 vaccination. The receptor was derived from an adult in good health. In DNA, the CDR3 is TGCGCCAGCAGCTTACAGGGACATCAGCCCCAGCATTTT. This codes for CASSLQGHQPQHF.